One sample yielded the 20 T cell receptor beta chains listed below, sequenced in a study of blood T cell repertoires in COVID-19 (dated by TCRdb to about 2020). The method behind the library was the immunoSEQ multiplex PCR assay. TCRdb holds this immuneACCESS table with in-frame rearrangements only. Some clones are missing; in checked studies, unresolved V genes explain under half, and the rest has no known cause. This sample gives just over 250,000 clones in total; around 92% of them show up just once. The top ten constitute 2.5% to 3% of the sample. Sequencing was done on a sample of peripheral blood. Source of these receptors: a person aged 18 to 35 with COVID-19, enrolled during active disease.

The CDR3 DNA sequence: TGCGCCAGCAGCAAGGAGGGGACAGCTGGGGCCAACGTCCTGACTTTC. Its protein product is CASSKEGTAGANVLTF. The chain employs TRBV5-1 and TRBJ2-6, with TRBD1 as a possible D gene (7 bases). V shed 4 bases and J shed 2 bases, with 13 bases lying between them. The CDR3 covers 16 residues. Looked up from germline, CDR1 is SGHRS and CDR2 is YFSETQ.

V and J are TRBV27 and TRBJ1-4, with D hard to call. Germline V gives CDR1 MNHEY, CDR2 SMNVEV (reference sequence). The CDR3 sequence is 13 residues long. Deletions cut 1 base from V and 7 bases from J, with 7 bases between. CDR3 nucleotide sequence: TGTGCCAGCAGTTTATTTCTCAGTGAAAAACTGTTTTTT. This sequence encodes CASSLFLSEKLFF.

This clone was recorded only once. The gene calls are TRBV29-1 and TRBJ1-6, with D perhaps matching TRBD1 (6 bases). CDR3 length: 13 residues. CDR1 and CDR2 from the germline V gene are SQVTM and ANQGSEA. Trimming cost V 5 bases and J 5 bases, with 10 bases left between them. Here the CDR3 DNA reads TGCAGCGTTAGACAGGAGAATAATTCACCCCTCCACTTT. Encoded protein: CSVRQENNSPLHF.

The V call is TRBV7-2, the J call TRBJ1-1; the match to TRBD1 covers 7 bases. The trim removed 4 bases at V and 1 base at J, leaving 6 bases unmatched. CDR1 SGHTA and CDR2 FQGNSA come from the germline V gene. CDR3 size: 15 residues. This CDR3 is CASSSQTGRNTEAFF. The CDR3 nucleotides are TGTGCCAGCAGCTCGCAGACAGGGAGGAACACTGAAGCTTTCTTT. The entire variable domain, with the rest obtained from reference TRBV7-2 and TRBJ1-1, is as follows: GAGVSQSPSNKVTEKGKDVELRCDPISGHTALYWYRQSLGQGLEFLIYFQGNSAPDKSGLPSDRFSAERTGGSVSTLTIQRTQQEDSAVYLCASSSQTGRNTEAFFGQGTRLTVV.

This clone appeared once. The DNA for the CDR3 is TGTGCCAGCAAGGAGGGGCAGGGGGGTACCTACGAGCAGTACTTC. This encodes CASKEGQGGTYEQYF. J is TRBJ2-7 and V is TRBV28; D might be TRBD1 (7 bases). V was pared by 7 bases and J by 2 bases, with 18 bases between. CDR1 MDHEN and CDR2 SYDVKM come from the germline V gene. This CDR3 has 15 amino acids. Using reference TRBV28 and TRBJ2-7 for the parts outside the CDR3, the full variable domain is DVKVTQSSRYLVKRTGEKVFLECVQDMDHENMFWYRQDPGLGLRLIYFSYDVKMKEKGDIPEGYSVSREKKERFSLILESASTNQTSMYLCASKEGQGGTYEQYFGPGTRLTVT.

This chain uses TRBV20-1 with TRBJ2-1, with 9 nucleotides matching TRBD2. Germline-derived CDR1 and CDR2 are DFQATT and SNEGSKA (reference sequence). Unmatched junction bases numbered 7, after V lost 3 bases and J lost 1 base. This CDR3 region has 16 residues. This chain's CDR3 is CSASSLAGASYNEQFF. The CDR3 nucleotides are TGCAGTGCTAGTTCTTTAGCGGGAGCGTCCTACAATGAGCAGTTCTTC.

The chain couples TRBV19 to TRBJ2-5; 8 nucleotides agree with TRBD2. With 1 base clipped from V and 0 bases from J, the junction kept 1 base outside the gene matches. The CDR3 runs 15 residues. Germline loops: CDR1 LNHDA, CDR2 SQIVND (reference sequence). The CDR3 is CASSIGGGYQETQYF. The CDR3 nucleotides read TGTGCCAGTAGTATAGGCGGGGGGTACCAAGAGACCCAGTACTTC.

This CDR3 reads CASSLLSGGSNEQFF. CDR3 nucleotides: TGTGCCAGCAGCTTATTATCGGGAGGATCGAATGAGCAGTTCTTC. The chain recombines TRBV7-2 with TRBJ2-1, with TRBD2 matching over 7 bases. V shed 2 bases, J shed 7 bases, and the junction held 8 bases outside the gene matches. The CDR3 loop spans 15 amino acids. CDR1 is SGHTA and CDR2 is FQGNSA in the germline V gene. The full variable domain, its missing parts supplied by reference TRBV7-2 and TRBJ2-1, is GAGVSQSPSNKVTEKGKDVELRCDPISGHTALYWYRQSLGQGLEFLIYFQGNSAPDKSGLPSDRFSAERTGGSVSTLTIQRTQQEDSAVYLCASSLLSGGSNEQFFGPGTRLTVL.

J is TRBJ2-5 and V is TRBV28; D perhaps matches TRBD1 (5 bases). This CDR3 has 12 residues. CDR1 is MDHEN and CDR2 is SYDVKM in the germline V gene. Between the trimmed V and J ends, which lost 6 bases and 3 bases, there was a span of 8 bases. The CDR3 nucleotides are TGTGCCAGCAGCGACAGCGAAGAGACCCAGTACTTC. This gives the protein CASSDSEETQYF.

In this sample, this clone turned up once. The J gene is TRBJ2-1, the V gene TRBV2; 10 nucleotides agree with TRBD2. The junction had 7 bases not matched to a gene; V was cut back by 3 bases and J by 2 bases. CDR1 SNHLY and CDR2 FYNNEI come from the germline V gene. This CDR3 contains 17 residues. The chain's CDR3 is CASSESAGGPAYNEQFF. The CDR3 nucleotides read TGTGCCAGCAGTGAGTCAGCGGGAGGGCCCGCCTACAATGAGCAGTTCTTC.

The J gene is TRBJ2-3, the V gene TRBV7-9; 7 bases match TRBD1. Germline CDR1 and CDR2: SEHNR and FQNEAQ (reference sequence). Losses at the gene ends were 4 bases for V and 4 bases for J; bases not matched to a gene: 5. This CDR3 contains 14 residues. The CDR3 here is CASSSDRAPDTQYF. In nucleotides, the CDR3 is TGTGCCAGCAGCTCAGACAGGGCCCCAGATACGCAGTATTTT.

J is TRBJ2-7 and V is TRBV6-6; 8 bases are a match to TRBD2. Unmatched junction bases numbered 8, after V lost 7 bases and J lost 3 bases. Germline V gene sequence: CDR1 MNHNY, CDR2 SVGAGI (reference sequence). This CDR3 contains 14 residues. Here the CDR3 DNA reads TGTGCCAGCACTAATAGCGGGATGGACTACGAGCAGTACTTC. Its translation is CASTNSGMDYEQYF.

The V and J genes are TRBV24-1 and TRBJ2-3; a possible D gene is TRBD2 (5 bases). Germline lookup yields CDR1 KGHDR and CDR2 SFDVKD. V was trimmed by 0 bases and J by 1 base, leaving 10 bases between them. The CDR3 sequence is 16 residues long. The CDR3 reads CATSDLQFGGTDTQYF. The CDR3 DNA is TGTGCCACCAGTGATTTGCAGTTCGGGGGCACAGATACGCAGTATTTT.

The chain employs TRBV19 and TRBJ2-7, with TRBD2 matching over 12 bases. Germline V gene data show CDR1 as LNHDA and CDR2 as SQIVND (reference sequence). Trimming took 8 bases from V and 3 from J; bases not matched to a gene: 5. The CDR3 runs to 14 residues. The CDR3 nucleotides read TGTGCCAGTGGGAGGACTAGCGGGAACTACGAGCAGTACTTC. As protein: CASGRTSGNYEQYF.

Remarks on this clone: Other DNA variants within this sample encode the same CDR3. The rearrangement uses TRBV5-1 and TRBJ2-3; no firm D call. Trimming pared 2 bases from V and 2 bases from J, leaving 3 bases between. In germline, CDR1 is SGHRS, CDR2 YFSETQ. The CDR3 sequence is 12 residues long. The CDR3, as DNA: TGCGCCAGCAGCTTCTCCACAGATACGCAGTATTTT. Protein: CASSFSTDTQYF. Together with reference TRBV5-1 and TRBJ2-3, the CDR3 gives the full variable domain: KAGVTQTPRYLIKTRGQQVTLSCSPISGHRSVSWYQQTPGQGLQFLFEYFSETQRNKGNFPGRFSGRQFSNSRSEMNVSTLELGDSALYLCASSFSTDTQYFGPGTRLTVL.

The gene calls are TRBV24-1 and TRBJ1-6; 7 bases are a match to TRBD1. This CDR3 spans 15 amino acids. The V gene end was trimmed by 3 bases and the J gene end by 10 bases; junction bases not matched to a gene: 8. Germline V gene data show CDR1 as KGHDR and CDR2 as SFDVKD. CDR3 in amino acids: CATSDPTGARSPLHF. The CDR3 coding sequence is TGTGCCACCAGTGATCCCACAGGGGCGAGATCACCCCTCCACTTT.

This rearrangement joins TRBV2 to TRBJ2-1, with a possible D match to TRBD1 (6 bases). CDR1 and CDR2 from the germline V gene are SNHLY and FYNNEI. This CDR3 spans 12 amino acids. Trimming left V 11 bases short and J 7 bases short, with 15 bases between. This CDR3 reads CALIEGVNEQFF. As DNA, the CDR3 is TGTGCCCTTATAGAGGGGGTAAATGAGCAGTTCTTC.

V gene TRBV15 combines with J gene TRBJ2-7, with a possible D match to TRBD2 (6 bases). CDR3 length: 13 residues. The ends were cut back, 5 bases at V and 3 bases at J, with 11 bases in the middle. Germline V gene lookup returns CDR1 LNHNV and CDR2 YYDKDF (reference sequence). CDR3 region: CATSRGLLYEQYF. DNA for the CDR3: TGTGCCACCAGCCGCGGACTACTCTACGAGCAGTACTTC.

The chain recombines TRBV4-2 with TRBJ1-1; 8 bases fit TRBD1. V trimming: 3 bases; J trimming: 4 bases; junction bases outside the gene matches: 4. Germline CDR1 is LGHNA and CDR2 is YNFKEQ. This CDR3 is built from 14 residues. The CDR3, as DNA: TGTGCCAGCAGCCATGCAGGGGGCTTCACTGAAGCTTTCTTT. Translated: CASSHAGGFTEAFF.

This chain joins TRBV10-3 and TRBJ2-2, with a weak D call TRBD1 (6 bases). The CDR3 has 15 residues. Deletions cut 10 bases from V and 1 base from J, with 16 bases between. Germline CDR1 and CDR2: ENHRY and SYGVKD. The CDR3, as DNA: TGTGCCACCTTATCAGGGGCCCAGAACACCGGGGAGCTGTTTTTT. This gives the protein CATLSGAQNTGELFF.